The source of this T cell receptor beta chain is a study of molecular identifiers for immune sequencing clone quantification. Notes on the study in general: Approximately 1 million naive cells reportedly did not prevent detection of spiked Jurkat TCR RNA from one cell.

This CDR3 has 13 residues. Trimming removed 10 bases from V and 7 bases from J, with 14 bases in between. Germline lookup yields CDR1 SGHVS and CDR2 FQNEAQ. With 10%, 30% or 50% of RNA, roughly 18,000 to 1,100,000 naive CD8 T cells were sequenced. A CD8+CD4-CCR7+CD45RA+ phenotype served as the sorting definition for naive CD8 T cells. Listed TCR primers and previously described methods were used for bulk TCR libraries. TCRdb redid the calling of the PCR reads with MiXCR, one entry per CDR3 protein. The table includes roughly 320,000 distinct CDR3 sequences, over 20% detected once. This clonotype was recorded at least ten times. Antigen unknown.

The genes are TRBV7-8 and TRBJ1-6; weak D call: TRBD1 (5 bases). Material: naive CD8+ T cells from blood, with Jurkat cell RNA spiked in. This sample's subset: FACS-sorted CD8+CD4-CCR7+CD45RA+ naive T cells. The sequence was collected from a human donor in good health. Some libraries in this study had Jurkat cell RNA spiked in. CDR3 nucleotide sequence: TGTGCCACCCGGTGGGGCTTAAATTCACCCCTCCACTTT. Amino acid sequence: CATRWGLNSPLHF.